The entry that follows covers one TCR beta chain sequence. In the PCR, 60 Vbeta and 13 Jbeta primers were used. Assay used: immunoSEQ multiplex PCR; TCRdb lists only in-frame clones, some missing. The sample shows 150,000 or so clones, 70% to 90% of them seen only once. The data derive from a study of cytomegalovirus exposure and HLA in healthy donors. The receptor was isolated from a man over 45 in good health and CMV-seronegative. The specimen sequenced was PBMCs.

The DNA of the CDR3 is TGCGCCAGCAGCTCTAGGACGGGGGGCGCTGAAGCTTTCTTT. Protein sequence: CASSSRTGGAEAFF. The gene calls are TRBV5-1 and TRBJ1-1, with D perhaps TRBD1 (6 bases). The CDR3 contains 14 residues. In germline, CDR1 is SGHRS, CDR2 YFSETQ. V was cut by 3 bases and J by 6 bases, with 15 bases left in between.